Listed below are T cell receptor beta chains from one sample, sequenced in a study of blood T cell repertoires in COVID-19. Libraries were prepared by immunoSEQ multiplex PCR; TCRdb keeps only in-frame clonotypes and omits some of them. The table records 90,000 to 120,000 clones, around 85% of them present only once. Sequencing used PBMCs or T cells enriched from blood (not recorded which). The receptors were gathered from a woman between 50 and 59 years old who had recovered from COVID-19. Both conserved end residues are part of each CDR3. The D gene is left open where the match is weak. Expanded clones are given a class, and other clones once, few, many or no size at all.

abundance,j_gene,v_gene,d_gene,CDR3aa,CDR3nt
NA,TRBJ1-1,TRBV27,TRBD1,CASRDRVGGNTEAFF,TGTGCCAGCAGAGACAGGGTAGGTGGTAACACTGAAGCTTTCTTT
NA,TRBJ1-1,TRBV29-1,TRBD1,CSVFESRGRVLNTEAFF,TGCAGCGTTTTCGAGTCCAGGGGGCGGGTTCTGAACACTGAAGCTTTCTTT
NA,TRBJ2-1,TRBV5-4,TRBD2,CASSLVNRASGKGEQFF,TGTGCCAGCAGCTTGGTCAACCGAGCCAGCGGGAAGGGTGAGCAGTTCTTC
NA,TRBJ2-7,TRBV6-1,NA,CASSEGASLQGLDEQYF,TGTGCCAGCAGTGAAGGGGCCAGTCTCCAGGGGTTGGACGAGCAGTACTTC
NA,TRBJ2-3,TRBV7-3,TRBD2,CASSLLAGVSDTQYF,TGTGCCAGCAGCTTGCTAGCGGGGGTTTCAGATACGCAGTATTTT
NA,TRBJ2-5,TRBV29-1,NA,CSVNWAGLGETQYF,TGCAGCGTTAACTGGGCAGGGTTAGGGGAGACCCAGTACTTC
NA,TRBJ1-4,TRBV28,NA,CASSFLLGASEKLFF,TGTGCCAGCAGTTTCCTCTTGGGGGCGAGTGAAAAACTGTTTTTT
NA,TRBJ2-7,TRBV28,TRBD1,CASISQGDPFYEQYF,TGTGCCAGCATATCCCAGGGGGACCCTTTTTACGAGCAGTACTTC
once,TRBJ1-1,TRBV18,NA,CASTLAGAQNTEAFF,TGTGCCAGCACGCTAGCGGGGGCTCAGAACACTGAAGCTTTCTTT
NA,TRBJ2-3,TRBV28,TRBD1,CASSSASTGALPDTQYF,TGTGCCAGCAGTTCAGCCTCGACAGGGGCCTTACCAGATACGCAGTATTTT
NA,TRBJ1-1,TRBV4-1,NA,CASSQGSVSTEAFF,TGCGCCAGCAGCCAAGGGAGCGTAAGCACTGAAGCTTTCTTT
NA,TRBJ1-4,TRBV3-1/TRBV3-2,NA,CASSNRATGLTNEKLFF,TGTGCCAGCAGCAACAGAGCGACAGGTCTAACTAATGAAAAACTGTTTTTT
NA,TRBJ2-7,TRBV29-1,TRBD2,CSVVSLAGDQYYYEQYF,TGCAGCGTTGTTTCACTAGCGGGAGACCAATATTACTACGAGCAGTACTTC
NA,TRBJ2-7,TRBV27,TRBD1,CASSLSGQGGYEQYF,TGTGCCAGCAGTTTAAGCGGACAGGGTGGCTACGAGCAGTACTTC
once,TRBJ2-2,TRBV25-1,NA,CASRGNTGELFF,TGTGCCAGCCGCGGAAACACCGGGGAGCTGTTTTTT
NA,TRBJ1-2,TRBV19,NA,CASSKWTNGKGYTF,TGTGCCAGTAGTAAATGGACTAACGGGAAGGGCTACACCTTC
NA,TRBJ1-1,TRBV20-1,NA,CSARVDTEAFF,TGCAGTGCTCGGGTGGACACTGAAGCTTTCTTT
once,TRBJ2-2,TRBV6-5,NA,CASSYPDTGELFF,TGTGCCAGCAGTTACCCAGACACCGGGGAGCTGTTTTTT
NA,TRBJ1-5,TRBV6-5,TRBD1,CASSVGQGTNQPQHF,TGTGCCAGCAGCGTCGGACAGGGGACCAATCAGCCCCAGCATTTT
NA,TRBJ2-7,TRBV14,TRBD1,CASSQDKGGLLYEQYF,TGTGCCAGCAGCCAAGATAAAGGGGGCCTCCTCTACGAGCAGTACTTC
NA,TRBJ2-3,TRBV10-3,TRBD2,CAISRGLQREADTQYF,TGTGCCATCTCCAGGGGGTTGCAGCGGGAGGCAGATACGCAGTATTTT
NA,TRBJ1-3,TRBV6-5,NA,CASSRGSGNTIYF,TGTGCCAGCAGCCGCGGCTCTGGAAACACCATATATTTT
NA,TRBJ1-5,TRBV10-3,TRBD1,CATKTGGAGQPQHF,TGTGCCACCAAGACAGGGGGCGCCGGGCAGCCCCAGCATTTT
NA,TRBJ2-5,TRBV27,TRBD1,CASSWDREETQYF,TGTGCCAGCAGTTGGGACAGGGAAGAGACCCAGTACTTC
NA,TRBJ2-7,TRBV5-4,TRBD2,CASSIGTSSAYEQYF,TGTGCCAGCAGCATAGGGACTAGCTCCGCCTACGAGCAGTACTTC
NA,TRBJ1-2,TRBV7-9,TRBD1,CASSRTGPNYGYTF,TGTGCCAGCAGCCGGACAGGACCTAACTATGGCTACACCTTC
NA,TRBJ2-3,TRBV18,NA,CASSAKYPSTDTQYF,TGTGCCAGCTCAGCTAAATACCCTAGCACAGATACGCAGTATTTT
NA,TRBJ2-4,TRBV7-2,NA,CASSLVYGLASLAKNIQYF,TGTGCCAGCAGCTTAGTCTATGGACTGGCCTCTTTAGCCAAAAACATTCAGTACTTC
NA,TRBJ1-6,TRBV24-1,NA,CATSDGASPLHF,TGTGCCACCAGTGATGGGGCTTCACCCCTCCACTTT
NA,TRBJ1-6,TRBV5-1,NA,CATSLAVSGSPLHF,TGCGCCACTTCATTAGCTGTTTCGGGTTCACCCCTCCACTTT
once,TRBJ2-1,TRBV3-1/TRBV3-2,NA,CASSQAMDRYNEQFF,TGTGCCAGCAGCCAAGCCATGGACAGATACAATGAGCAGTTCTTC
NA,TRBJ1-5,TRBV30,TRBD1,CAWSDPGGIQPQHF,TGTGCCTGGAGTGACCCAGGGGGCATTCAGCCCCAGCATTTT
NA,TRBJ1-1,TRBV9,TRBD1,CASNRGPVLGNTEAFF,TGTGCCAGCAACAGGGGGCCTGTGTTGGGGAACACTGAAGCTTTCTTT
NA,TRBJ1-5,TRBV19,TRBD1,CASSSRQGNQPQHF,TGTGCCAGTAGTTCCAGACAGGGGAATCAGCCCCAGCATTTT
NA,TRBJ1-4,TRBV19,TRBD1,CASRSTGTGLEKLFF,TGTGCCAGTAGGAGTACCGGGACAGGGCTTGAAAAACTGTTTTTT
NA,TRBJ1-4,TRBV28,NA,CASSLAGLDEKLFF,TGTGCCAGCAGTTTAGCAGGGTTAGATGAAAAACTGTTTTTT
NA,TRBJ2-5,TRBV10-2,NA,CASRGGGGRETQYF,TGCGCCAGCAGGGGTGGAGGGGGCAGAGAGACCCAGTACTTC
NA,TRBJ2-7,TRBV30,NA,CAWSVGGSFYEQYF,TGTGCCTGGAGTGTTGGGGGGTCCTTTTACGAGCAGTACTTC
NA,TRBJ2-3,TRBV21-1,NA,CASSIKSGVEDTQYF,TGTGCCAGCAGCATTAAATCGGGAGTGGAGGATACGCAGTATTTT
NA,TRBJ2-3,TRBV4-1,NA,CASKDRGTDTQYF,TGCGCCAGCAAGGACAGAGGCACAGATACGCAGTATTTT
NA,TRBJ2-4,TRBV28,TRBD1,CASRKQGGTKNIQYF,TGTGCCAGCAGAAAACAGGGGGGAACCAAAAACATTCAGTACTTC
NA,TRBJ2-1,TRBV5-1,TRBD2,CASSLAGLAANEQFF,TGCGCCAGCAGCTTGGCGGGACTAGCAGCGAATGAGCAGTTCTTC
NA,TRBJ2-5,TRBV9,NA,CASSESPGSKETQYF,TGTGCCAGCAGCGAATCTCCCGGGAGCAAAGAGACCCAGTACTTC
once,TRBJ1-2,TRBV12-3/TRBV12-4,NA,CASSYKSDYGYTF,TGTGCCAGCAGTTATAAGAGCGACTATGGCTACACCTTC
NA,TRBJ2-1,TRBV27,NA,CATYSPTLSVNEQFF,TGTGCCACCTACAGTCCGACCCTATCCGTAAATGAGCAGTTCTTC
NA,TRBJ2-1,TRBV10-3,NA,CAISGAGSYNEQFF,TGTGCCATCAGTGGGGCAGGATCTTACAATGAGCAGTTCTTC